This section outlines one T cell receptor beta chain sequence together with its context. Its cognate antigen has yet to be identified. The input lacks base qualities; no much larger clone sits a single base away. Participants in the prospective study were enrolled through a virtual design, were aged about 18 to 100 years, and lived in approximately 24 United States geographic areas. In the prospective study, participants were assigned to cohorts based on the clinical history participants reported in a screening survey and a study questionnaire. Each participant in the prospective study had whole blood, serum and a nasopharyngeal or oropharyngeal swab collected by mobile phlebotomists. Additional blood draws and questionnaires over an approximately two-month period could optionally be provided by prospective study participants. Blood samples from the prospective study were shipped frozen or at room temperature prior to DNA extraction.

TCRbeta CDR3 regions were amplified from genomic DNA by means of the immunoSEQ Assay, a bias-controlled multiplex PCR. In the original analysis: Nucleated cell counts per sample were estimated from amplification of reference gene primers within the assay. To quantify the absolute abundance of each unique TCRbeta CDR3 rearrangement, sequence reads were collapsed and filtered. For each sample, productive Simpson clonality was calculated as the square root of Simpson's diversity index over productive rearrangements. The table was pulled from immuneACCESS by TCRdb, which kept in-frame rearrangements only. Such tables lose some clones; where checked, under half of the loss comes from unresolved V genes, and the rest has no known cause. V and J calls and clone size are those listed in that table; D and trimming were worked out from the DNA. This sample is represented by about 170,000 clones; around four fifths of them were singletons. Around 3.6% of the sample rests with the top ten.

The data stem from a study of blood T cell repertoires in COVID-19 (TCRdb year 2020). Regarding the study in general: Samples covering the acute and convalescent phases of COVID-19 were provided by collaborators in the United States, Italy and Spain. The prospective study material was composed of cDNA or gDNA derived from T cells, B-cell-depleted T cells, or PBMCs. Deeply sampled blood TCRbeta repertoires from subjects exposed to, actively infected with, or recovered from COVID-19 were included in the dataset. The repertoires were made available in a free public database intended to serve as a resource for research on the immune response to SARS-CoV-2. Samples were obtained from the ongoing ImmuneRACE study (first 160 participants) and from 950 to 1,500 subjects provided by 6 global collaborators. Nearly every sample came with metadata listing a de-identified subject ID, COVID-19 status, age in years and sex. Where available, HLA class I and class II types were taken from metadata supplied by the sample provider and were not determined by assay-based typing.

V has 6 bases trimmed and J has 5 bases trimmed; junction bases matching no gene number 1. CDR1 and CDR2 were assigned from the germline V gene as KGHSH and LQKENI. Spanning cysteine to phenylalanine, the CDR3 consists of 12 amino acids. Only CDR3 DNA remains: 36 bases, in frame from the first base. Overall results and qualifications from the work: Clinical and demographic metadata were provided uncurated, with the amount varying by source and participant.

The sequence links TRBV18 to TRBJ1-5, and 7 bases in between align with TRBD1. Sequencing was performed on PBMCs or T cells enriched from blood (not recorded which). The origin of this receptor is a woman aged 45 to 65 in a cohort exposed to, infected with or recovered from COVID-19 (not recorded which). The encoded CDR3 is CASSTGHQPQHF. The DNA sequence reads TGTGCCAGCTCGACAGGGCATCAGCCCCAGCATTTT.